This T cell receptor (beta chain) was sequenced for a study of T cells expressing NK-cell markers. At the level of the study: Sorted CD3+CD56+NKG2C+, CD3+CD56+NKG2C- and CD3+CD56-NKG2C+ T cells supplied TCR beta repertoires.

Concerning this clonotype itself: The antigen is undetermined.

Findings of the study overall: NKG2C+ dominant clonotypes from roughly 6 donors made up about 1.0-7.5% of CD8+ T cells. Once again these clonotypes came out on top in the CD3+CD56-NKG2C+ fraction of several donors.

No DNA is given; TCRdb re-called the 5' RACE reads and lists each CDR3 protein once. This sample's clone table lists 200,000 to 300,000 distinct CDR3 sequences. Germline values: CDR1 SEHNR, CDR2 FQNEAQ (reference sequence). The CDR3 totals 12 residues. The sequencing sample was made of blood T cells: a sorted CD56 or NKG2C T cell subset, CD4+ or CD8+ T cells, or bulk PBMC T cells (not recorded which). The clonotype originates from a woman between 18 and 75 years old in good health. The rearrangement joins TRBV7-9 to TRBJ2-3; TCRdb designates TRBD2, a call that cannot be tested without DNA. This chain's CDR3 is CASATIGDTQYF. The whole variable domain, filled in from reference TRBV7-9 and TRBJ2-3, reads DTGVSQNPRHKITKRGQNVTFRCDPISEHNRLYWYRQTLGQGPEFLTYFQNEAQLEKSRLLSDRFSAERPKGSFSTLEIQRTEQGDSAMYLCASATIGDTQYFGPGTRLTVL.